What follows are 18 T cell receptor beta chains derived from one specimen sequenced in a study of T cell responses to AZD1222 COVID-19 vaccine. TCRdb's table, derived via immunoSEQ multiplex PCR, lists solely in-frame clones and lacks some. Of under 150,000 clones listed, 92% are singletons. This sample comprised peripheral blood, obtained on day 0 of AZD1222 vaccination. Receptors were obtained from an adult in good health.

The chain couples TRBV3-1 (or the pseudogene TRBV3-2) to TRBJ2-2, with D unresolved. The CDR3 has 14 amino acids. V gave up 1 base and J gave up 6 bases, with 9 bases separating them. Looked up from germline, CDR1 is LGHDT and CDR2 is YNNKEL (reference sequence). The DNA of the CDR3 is TGTGCCAGCAGCCAAGGGAACTTTGCCGGGGAGCTGTTTTTT. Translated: CASSQGNFAGELFF.

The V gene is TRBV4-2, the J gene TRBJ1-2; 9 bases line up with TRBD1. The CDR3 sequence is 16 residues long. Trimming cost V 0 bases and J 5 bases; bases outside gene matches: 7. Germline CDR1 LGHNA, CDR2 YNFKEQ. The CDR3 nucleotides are TGTGCCAGCAGCCAAGATGCCGGGACAGGGTGGTATGGCTACACCTTC. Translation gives CASSQDAGTGWYGYTF.

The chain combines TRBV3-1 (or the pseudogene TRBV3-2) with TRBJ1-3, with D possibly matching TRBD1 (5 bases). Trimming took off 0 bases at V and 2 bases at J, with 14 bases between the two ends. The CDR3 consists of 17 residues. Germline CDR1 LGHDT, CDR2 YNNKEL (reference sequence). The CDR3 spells CASSQDRGEFPGNTIYF. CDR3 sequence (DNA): TGTGCCAGCAGCCAAGATCGGGGCGAGTTTCCTGGAAACACCATATATTTT.

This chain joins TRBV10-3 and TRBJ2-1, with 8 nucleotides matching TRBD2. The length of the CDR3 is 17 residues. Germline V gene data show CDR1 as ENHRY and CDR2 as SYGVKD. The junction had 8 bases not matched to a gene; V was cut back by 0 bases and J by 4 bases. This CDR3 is CAISESVASSGYNEQFF. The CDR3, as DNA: TGTGCCATCAGTGAGTCTGTAGCGTCTAGCGGGTACAATGAGCAGTTCTTC.

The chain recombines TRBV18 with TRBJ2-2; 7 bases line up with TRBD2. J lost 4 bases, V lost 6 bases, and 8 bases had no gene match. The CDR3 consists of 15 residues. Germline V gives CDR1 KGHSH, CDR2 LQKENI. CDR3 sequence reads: CASSPVGRSTGELFF. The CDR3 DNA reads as TGTGCCAGCTCGCCGGTCGGGAGGAGCACCGGGGAGCTGTTTTTT.

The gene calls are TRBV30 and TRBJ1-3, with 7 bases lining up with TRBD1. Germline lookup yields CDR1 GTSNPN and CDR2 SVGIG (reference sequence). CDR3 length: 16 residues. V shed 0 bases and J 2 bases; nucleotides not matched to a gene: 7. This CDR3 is CAWSVGQVGAGNTIYF. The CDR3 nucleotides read TGTGCCTGGAGTGTAGGACAGGTTGGAGCTGGAAACACCATATATTTT.

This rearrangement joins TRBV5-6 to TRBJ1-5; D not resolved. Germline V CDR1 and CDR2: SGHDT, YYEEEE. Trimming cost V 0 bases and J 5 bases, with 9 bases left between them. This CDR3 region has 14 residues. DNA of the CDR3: TGTGCCAGCAGCTTGGCCCTCGGCGATCAGCCCCAGCATTTT. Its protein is CASSLALGDQPQHF.

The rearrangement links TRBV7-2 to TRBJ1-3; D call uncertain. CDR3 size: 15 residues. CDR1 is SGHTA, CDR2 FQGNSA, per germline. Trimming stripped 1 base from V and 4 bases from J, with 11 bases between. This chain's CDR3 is CASSLVAGTGNTIYF. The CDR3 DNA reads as TGTGCCAGCAGCTTAGTGGCAGGAACGGGAAACACCATATATTTT. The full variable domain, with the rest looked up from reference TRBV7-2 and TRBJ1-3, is GAGVSQSPSNKVTEKGKDVELRCDPISGHTALYWYRQSLGQGLEFLIYFQGNSAPDKSGLPSDRFSAERTGGSVSTLTIQRTQQEDSAVYLCASSLVAGTGNTIYFGEGSWLTVV.

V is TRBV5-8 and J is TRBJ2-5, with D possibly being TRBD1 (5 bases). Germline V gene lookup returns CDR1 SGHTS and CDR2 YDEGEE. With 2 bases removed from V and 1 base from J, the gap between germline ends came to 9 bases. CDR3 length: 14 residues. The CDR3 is CASSLVTVQETQYF. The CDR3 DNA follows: TGTGCCAGCAGCTTAGTGACAGTCCAAGAGACCCAGTACTTC.

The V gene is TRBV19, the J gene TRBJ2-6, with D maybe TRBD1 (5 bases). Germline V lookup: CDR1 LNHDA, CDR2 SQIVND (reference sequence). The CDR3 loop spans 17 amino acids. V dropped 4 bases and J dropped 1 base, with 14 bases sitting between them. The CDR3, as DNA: TGTGCCAGTAGTAGGGTCAGGGAAGTTTCTGGGGCCAACGTCCTGACTTTC. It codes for CASSRVREVSGANVLTF. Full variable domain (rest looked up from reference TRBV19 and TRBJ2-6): DGGITQSPKYLFRKEGQNVTLSCEQNLNHDAMYWYRQDPGQGLRLIYYSQIVNDFQKGDIAEGYSVSREKKESFPLTVTSAQKNPTAFYLCASSRVREVSGANVLTFGAGSRLTVL.

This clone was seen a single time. The CDR3 sequence is CAEGGSASTEAFF. In DNA, the CDR3 is TGTGCCGAGGGGGGATCGGCCTCCACTGAAGCTTTCTTT. This chain connects TRBV6-5 to TRBJ1-1, with D possibly matching TRBD1 (6 bases). Trimming pared 11 bases from V and 4 bases from J, leaving 17 bases between. This CDR3 spans 13 amino acids. Germline CDR1 MNHEY, CDR2 SVGAGI.

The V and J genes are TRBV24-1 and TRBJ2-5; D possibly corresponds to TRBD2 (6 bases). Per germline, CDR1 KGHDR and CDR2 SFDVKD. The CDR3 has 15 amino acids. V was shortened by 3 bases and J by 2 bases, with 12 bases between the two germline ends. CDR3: CATSDTSGPQETQYF. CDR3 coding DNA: TGTGCCACCAGTGATACCAGCGGGCCTCAAGAGACCCAGTACTTC.

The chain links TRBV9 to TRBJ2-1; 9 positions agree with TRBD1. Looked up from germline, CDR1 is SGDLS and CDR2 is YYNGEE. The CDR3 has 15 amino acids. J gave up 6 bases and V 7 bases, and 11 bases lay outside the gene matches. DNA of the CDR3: TGTGCCAGCGGACCCCCGGGACAGGGTCTCAATGAGCAGTTCTTC. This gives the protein CASGPPGQGLNEQFF.

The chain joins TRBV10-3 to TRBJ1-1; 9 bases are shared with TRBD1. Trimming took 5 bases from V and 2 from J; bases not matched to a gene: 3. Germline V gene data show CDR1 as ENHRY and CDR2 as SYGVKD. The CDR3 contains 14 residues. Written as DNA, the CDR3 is TGTGCCATCAGTTCGGGACAGGGAAACACTGAAGCTTTCTTT. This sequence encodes CAISSGQGNTEAFF.

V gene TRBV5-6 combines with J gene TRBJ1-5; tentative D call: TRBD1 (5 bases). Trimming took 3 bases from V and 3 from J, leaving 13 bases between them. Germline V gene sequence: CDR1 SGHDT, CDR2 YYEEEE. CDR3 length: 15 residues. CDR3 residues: CASSWGWGHNQPQHF. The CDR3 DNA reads TGTGCCAGCAGCTGGGGGTGGGGTCACAATCAGCCCCAGCATTTT.

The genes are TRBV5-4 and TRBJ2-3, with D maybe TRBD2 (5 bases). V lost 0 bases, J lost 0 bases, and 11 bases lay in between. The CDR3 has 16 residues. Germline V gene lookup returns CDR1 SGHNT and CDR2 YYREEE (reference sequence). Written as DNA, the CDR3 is TGTGCCAGCAGCTTGGATCCTAGCCCGAGCACAGATACGCAGTATTTT. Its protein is CASSLDPSPSTDTQYF.

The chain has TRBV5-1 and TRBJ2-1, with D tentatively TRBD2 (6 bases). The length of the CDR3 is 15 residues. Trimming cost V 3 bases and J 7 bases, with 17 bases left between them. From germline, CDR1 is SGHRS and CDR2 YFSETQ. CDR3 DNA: TGCGCCAGCAGCTGGGGAGGCACCCCCCAAAATGAGCAGTTCTTC. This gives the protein CASSWGGTPQNEQFF. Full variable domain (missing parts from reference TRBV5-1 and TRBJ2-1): KAGVTQTPRYLIKTRGQQVTLSCSPISGHRSVSWYQQTPGQGLQFLFEYFSETQRNKGNFPGRFSGRQFSNSRSEMNVSTLELGDSALYLCASSWGGTPQNEQFFGPGTRLTVL.

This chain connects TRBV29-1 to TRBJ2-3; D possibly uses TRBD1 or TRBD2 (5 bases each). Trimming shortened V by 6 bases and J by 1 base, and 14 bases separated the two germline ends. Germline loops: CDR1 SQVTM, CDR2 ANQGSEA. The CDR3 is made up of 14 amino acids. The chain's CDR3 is CSVGRDPGTDTQYF. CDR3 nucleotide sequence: TGCAGCGTGGGACGGGACCCTGGCACAGATACGCAGTATTTT.